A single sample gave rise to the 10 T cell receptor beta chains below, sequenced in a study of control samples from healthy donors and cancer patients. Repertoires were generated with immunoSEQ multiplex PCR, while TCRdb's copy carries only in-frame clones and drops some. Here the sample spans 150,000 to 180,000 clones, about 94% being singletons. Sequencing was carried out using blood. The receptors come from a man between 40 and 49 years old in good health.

The CDR3 protein is CASRSTGVPHYEQYF. The CDR3 DNA follows: TGTGCCAGCAGATCCACAGGGGTTCCCCACTACGAGCAGTACTTC. The V gene is TRBV6-5, the J gene TRBJ2-7, with 7 bases lining up with TRBD1. CDR1 is MNHEY and CDR2 is SVGAGI in the germline V gene. This CDR3 has 15 amino acids. V dropped 6 bases and J dropped 3; count of bases not matched to a gene: 11.

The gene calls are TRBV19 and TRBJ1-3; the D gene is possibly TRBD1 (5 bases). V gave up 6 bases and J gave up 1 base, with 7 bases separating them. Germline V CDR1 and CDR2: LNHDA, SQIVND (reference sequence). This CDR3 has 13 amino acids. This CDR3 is CASSAGSGNTIYF. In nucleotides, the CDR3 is TGTGCCAGTAGCGCAGGGTCTGGAAACACCATATATTTT. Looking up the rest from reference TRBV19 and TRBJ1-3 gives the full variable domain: DGGITQSPKYLFRKEGQNVTLSCEQNLNHDAMYWYRQDPGQGLRLIYYSQIVNDFQKGDIAEGYSVSREKKESFPLTVTSAQKNPTAFYLCASSAGSGNTIYFGEGSWLTVV.

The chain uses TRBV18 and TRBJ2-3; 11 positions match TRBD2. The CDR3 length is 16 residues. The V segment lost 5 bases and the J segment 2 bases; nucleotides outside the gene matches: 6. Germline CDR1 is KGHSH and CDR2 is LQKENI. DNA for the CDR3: TGTGCCAGCTCAGTCGGGACTAGCGGATACACAGATACGCAGTATTTT. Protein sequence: CASSVGTSGYTDTQYF.

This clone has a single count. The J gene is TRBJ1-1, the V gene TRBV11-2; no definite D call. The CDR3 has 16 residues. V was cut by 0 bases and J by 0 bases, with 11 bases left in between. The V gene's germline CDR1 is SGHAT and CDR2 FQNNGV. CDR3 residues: CASSLEGPSLNTEAFF. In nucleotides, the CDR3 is TGTGCCAGCAGCTTAGAAGGGCCCTCTCTGAACACTGAAGCTTTCTTT.

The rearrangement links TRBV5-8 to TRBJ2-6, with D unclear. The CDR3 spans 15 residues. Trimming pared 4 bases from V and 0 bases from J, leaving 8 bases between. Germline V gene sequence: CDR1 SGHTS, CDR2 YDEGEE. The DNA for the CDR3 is TGTGCCAGCAGCGGTCAGAGCTCTGGGGCCAACGTCCTGACTTTC. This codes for CASSGQSSGANVLTF.

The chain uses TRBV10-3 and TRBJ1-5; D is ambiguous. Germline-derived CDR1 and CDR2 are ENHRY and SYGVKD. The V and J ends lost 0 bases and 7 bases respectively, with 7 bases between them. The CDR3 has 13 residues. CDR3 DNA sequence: TGTGCCATCAGTGAGTCATGGGAACAGCCCCAGCATTTT. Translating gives CAISESWEQPQHF.

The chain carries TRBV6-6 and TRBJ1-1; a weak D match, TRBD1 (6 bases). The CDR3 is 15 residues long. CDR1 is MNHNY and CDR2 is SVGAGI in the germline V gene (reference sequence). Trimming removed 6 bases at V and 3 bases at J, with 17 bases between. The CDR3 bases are TGTGCCAGCAGCACCGCCAGAGGGGGGTACACTGAAGCTTTCTTT. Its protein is CASSTARGGYTEAFF.

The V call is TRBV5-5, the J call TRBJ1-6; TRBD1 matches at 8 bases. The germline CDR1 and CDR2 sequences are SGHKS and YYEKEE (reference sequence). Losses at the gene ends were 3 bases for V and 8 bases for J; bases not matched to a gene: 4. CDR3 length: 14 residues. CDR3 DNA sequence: TGTGCCAGCAGCTACCTGACAGGGGATTCACCCCTCCACTTT. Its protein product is CASSYLTGDSPLHF.

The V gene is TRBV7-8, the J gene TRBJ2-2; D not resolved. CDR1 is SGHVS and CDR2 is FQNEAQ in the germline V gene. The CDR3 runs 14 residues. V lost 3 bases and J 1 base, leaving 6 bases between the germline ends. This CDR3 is CASSFSRNTGELFF. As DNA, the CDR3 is TGTGCCAGCAGCTTTTCGCGGAACACCGGGGAGCTGTTTTTT.

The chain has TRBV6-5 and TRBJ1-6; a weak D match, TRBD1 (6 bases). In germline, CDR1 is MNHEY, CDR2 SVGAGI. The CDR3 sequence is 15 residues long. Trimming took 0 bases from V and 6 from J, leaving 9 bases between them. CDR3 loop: CASSYSGGVNSPLHF. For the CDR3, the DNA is TGTGCCAGCAGTTACTCAGGGGGGGTTAATTCACCCCTCCACTTT.